This is a list of T cell receptor beta chains from one sample in a study of T-cell memory formation after mild COVID-19. TCRdb redid the calling of the 5' RACE reads with MiXCR, one entry per CDR3 protein. The sample records 250,000 or so distinct CDR3 sequences, 9.4% being singletons. Sequencing used PBMCs or a T cell subset sorted from them (not recorded which). These receptors were collected from a man aged 18 to 29 who had mild COVID-19 (a few samples of this study predate the infection). Cell type and time point are not known. Each CDR3 is given without its conserved first and last residue. Part of the rows lack a size; the others show once, few, many or a class for expanded clones.

j_call: TRBJ2-5
clone_size: few
v_call: TRBV20-1
cdr3_aa: SARSPSQETQY

j_call: TRBJ2-6
clone_size: few
v_call: TRBV28
cdr3_aa: ASRPQGAGANVLT

j_call: TRBJ2-5
clone_size: many
v_call: TRBV6-2/TRBV6-3
cdr3_aa: ASSPTDETQY

j_call: TRBJ2-4
clone_size: NA
v_call: TRBV4-2
cdr3_aa: ASSSAGGYKNIQY

j_call: TRBJ2-5
clone_size: NA
v_call: TRBV2
cdr3_aa: ASRDGLAGNQETQY

j_call: TRBJ2-5
clone_size: NA
v_call: TRBV5-1
cdr3_aa: ASSPSRGGVQETQY

j_call: TRBJ2-3
clone_size: few
v_call: TRBV27
cdr3_aa: ASSSGGAPDTQY

j_call: TRBJ2-3
clone_size: few
v_call: TRBV24-1
cdr3_aa: ATSGSDRNTDTQY

j_call: TRBJ2-2
clone_size: many
v_call: TRBV6-1
cdr3_aa: ASSEADTGELF

j_call: TRBJ2-1
clone_size: few
v_call: TRBV7-9
cdr3_aa: ASSPWTSGHNEQF

j_call: TRBJ2-2
clone_size: few
v_call: TRBV10-3
cdr3_aa: AISEPGDSSGELF

j_call: TRBJ2-2
clone_size: few
v_call: TRBV9
cdr3_aa: ASGQGSRGGNTGELF

j_call: TRBJ2-2
clone_size: few
v_call: TRBV24-1
cdr3_aa: ATSVLRTGELF

j_call: TRBJ2-3
clone_size: few
v_call: TRBV20-1
cdr3_aa: SARDTEGDSTDTQY

j_call: TRBJ1-4
clone_size: few
v_call: TRBV5-4
cdr3_aa: ASSRENLREKLF

j_call: TRBJ1-1
clone_size: few
v_call: TRBV4-3
cdr3_aa: ASSQGFGTEAF

j_call: TRBJ1-2
clone_size: NA
v_call: TRBV7-9
cdr3_aa: ASSFGLSGVHYGYT

j_call: TRBJ2-3
clone_size: many
v_call: TRBV7-2
cdr3_aa: ASSTTGVRVSVDTQY

j_call: TRBJ2-6
clone_size: NA
v_call: TRBV9
cdr3_aa: ASSPWGLSTGPGANVLT

j_call: TRBJ2-1
clone_size: many
v_call: TRBV24-1
cdr3_aa: ATSDTTLPGPQF

j_call: TRBJ1-5
clone_size: few
v_call: TRBV7-2
cdr3_aa: ASSVRLLTGTRAEPQH

j_call: TRBJ2-7
clone_size: NA
v_call: TRBV12-3/TRBV12-4
cdr3_aa: ASRTARGPPYEQY

j_call: TRBJ2-1
clone_size: NA
v_call: TRBV20-1
cdr3_aa: SARDLTSGGYEQF

j_call: TRBJ2-5
clone_size: few
v_call: TRBV5-5
cdr3_aa: ASSFGSGAVQETQY

j_call: TRBJ2-2
clone_size: few
v_call: TRBV2
cdr3_aa: ASAFPASGDGTGELF

j_call: TRBJ2-5
clone_size: NA
v_call: TRBV28
cdr3_aa: ASSPHPQGAAETQY

j_call: TRBJ1-4
clone_size: many
v_call: TRBV7-9
cdr3_aa: ASSNRREKLF

j_call: TRBJ1-2
clone_size: NA
v_call: TRBV24-1
cdr3_aa: ATSDSTVGYGYT

j_call: TRBJ2-5
clone_size: few
v_call: TRBV27
cdr3_aa: ASSVPGLGTQY

j_call: TRBJ1-6
clone_size: few
v_call: TRBV21-1
cdr3_aa: ASSIKTAAEEALH

j_call: TRBJ2-3
clone_size: NA
v_call: TRBV6-5
cdr3_aa: ASSRSGDSTDTQY

j_call: TRBJ1-6
clone_size: NA
v_call: TRBV4-2
cdr3_aa: ASSQEGAGRNSPLH

j_call: TRBJ2-3
clone_size: many
v_call: TRBV6-2/TRBV6-3
cdr3_aa: ASSPSRTGGLQDTQY

j_call: TRBJ2-2
clone_size: few
v_call: TRBV7-2
cdr3_aa: ASSSTSSGELF

j_call: TRBJ2-7
clone_size: few
v_call: TRBV7-2
cdr3_aa: ASSGYLSSYEQY

j_call: TRBJ1-2
clone_size: many
v_call: TRBV6-2/TRBV6-3
cdr3_aa: ASSYSSYGYT

j_call: TRBJ1-1
clone_size: many
v_call: TRBV11-2
cdr3_aa: ASSFTGANTEAF

j_call: TRBJ2-5
clone_size: few
v_call: TRBV7-9
cdr3_aa: ASSYGTGETQY

j_call: TRBJ1-1
clone_size: NA
v_call: TRBV27
cdr3_aa: ASRHGQLMNTEAF

j_call: TRBJ2-7
clone_size: few
v_call: TRBV7-8
cdr3_aa: ASSSRMGAGEQY

j_call: TRBJ2-2
clone_size: NA
v_call: TRBV20-1
cdr3_aa: SAWTRLRTGELF

j_call: TRBJ1-5
clone_size: NA
v_call: TRBV10-3
cdr3_aa: ATSGGATRDQPQH

j_call: TRBJ2-7
clone_size: many
v_call: TRBV5-1
cdr3_aa: ASRPEGTGYGEQY

j_call: TRBJ2-2
clone_size: NA
v_call: TRBV24-1
cdr3_aa: ATSLSRTGELF

j_call: TRBJ2-5
clone_size: NA
v_call: TRBV6-5
cdr3_aa: ASCQLAGPGETQY

j_call: TRBJ2-2
clone_size: NA
v_call: TRBV4-2
cdr3_aa: ASSPTLTGGDTGELF

j_call: TRBJ1-1
clone_size: NA
v_call: TRBV29-1
cdr3_aa: SVDSQGAEAF

j_call: TRBJ2-6
clone_size: NA
v_call: TRBV7-9
cdr3_aa: ASSSEGGGSGANVLT

j_call: TRBJ1-2
clone_size: few
v_call: TRBV6-2/TRBV6-3
cdr3_aa: ASSYSTAVYGYT

j_call: TRBJ1-2
clone_size: few
v_call: TRBV5-1
cdr3_aa: ASSLFSDTNYGYT

j_call: TRBJ1-1
clone_size: few
v_call: TRBV7-9
cdr3_aa: ASFSPYLAEAF

j_call: TRBJ1-4
clone_size: few
v_call: TRBV10-3
cdr3_aa: AISDLGREKLF